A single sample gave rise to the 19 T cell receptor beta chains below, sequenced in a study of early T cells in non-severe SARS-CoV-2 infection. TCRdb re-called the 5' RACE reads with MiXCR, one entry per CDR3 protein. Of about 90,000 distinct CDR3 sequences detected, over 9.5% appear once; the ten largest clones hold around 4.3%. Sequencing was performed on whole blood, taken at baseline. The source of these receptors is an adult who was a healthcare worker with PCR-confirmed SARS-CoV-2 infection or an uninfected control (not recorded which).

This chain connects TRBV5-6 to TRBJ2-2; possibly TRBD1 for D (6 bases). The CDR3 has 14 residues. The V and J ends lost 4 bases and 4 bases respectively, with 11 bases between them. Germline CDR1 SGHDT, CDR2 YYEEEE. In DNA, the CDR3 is TGTGCCAGCAGCCCCCAGGGGCGCACCGGGGAGCTGTTTTTT. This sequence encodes CASSPQGRTGELFF. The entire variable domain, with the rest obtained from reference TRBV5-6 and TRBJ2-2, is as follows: DAGVTQSPTHLIKTRGQQVTLRCSPKSGHDTVSWYQQALGQGPQFIFQYYEEEERQRGNFPDRFSGHQFPNYSSELNVNALLLGDSALYLCASSPQGRTGELFFGEGSRLTVL.

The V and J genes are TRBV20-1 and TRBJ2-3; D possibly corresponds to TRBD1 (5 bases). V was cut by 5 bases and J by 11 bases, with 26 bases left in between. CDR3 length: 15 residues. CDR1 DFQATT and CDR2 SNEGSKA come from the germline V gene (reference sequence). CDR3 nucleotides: TGCAGTGCTCACCGACCCTCGACAGCACCCCGTGGGCAGTATTTT. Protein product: CSAHRPSTAPRGQYF.

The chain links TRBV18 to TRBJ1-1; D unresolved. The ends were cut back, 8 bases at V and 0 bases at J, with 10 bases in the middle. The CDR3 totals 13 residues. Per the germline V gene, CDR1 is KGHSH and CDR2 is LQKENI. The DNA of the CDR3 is TGTGCCAGCCAAACGGACCTGAACACTGAAGCTTTCTTT. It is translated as CASQTDLNTEAFF.

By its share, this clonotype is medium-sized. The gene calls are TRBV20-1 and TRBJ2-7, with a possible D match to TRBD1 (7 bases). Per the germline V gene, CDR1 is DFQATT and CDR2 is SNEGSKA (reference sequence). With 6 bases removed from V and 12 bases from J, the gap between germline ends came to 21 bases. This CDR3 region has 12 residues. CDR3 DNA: TGCAGTGCAACGCCACCCCAGGGGGGTAGGTACTTC. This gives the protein CSATPPQGGRYF.

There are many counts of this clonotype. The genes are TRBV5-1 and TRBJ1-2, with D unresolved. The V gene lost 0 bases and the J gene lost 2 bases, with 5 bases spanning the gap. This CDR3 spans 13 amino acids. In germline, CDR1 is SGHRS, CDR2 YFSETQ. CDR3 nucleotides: TGCGCCAGCAGCTTGGGGGTGAACTATGGCTACACCTTC. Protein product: CASSLGVNYGYTF.

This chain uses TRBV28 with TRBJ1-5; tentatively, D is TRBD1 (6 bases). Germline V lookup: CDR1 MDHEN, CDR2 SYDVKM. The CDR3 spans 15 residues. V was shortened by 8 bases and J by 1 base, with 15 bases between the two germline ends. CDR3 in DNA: TGTGCCAGCGCGAAGGGGGGGCCGAGCAATCAGCCCCAGCATTTT. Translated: CASAKGGPSNQPQHF. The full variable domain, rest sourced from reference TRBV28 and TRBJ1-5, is DVKVTQSSRYLVKRTGEKVFLECVQDMDHENMFWYRQDPGLGLRLIYFSYDVKMKEKGDIPEGYSVSREKKERFSLILESASTNQTSMYLCASAKGGPSNQPQHFGDGTRLSIL.

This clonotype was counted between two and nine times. This CDR3 reads CASSPEQGTVKETQYF. Here the CDR3 DNA reads TGTGCCAGCAGCCCAGAACAGGGCACGGTTAAAGAGACCCAGTACTTC. The rearrangement links TRBV6-1 to TRBJ2-5, with D possibly matching TRBD1 (6 bases). The CDR3 has 16 residues. Looked up from germline, CDR1 is MNHNS and CDR2 is SASEGT. V lost 6 bases to trimming and J lost 3 bases, with 20 bases between them.

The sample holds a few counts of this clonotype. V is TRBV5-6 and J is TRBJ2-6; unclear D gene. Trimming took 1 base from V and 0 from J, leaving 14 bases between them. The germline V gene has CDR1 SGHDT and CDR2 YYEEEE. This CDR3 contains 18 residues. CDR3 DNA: TGTGCCAGCAGCTTGTGGACCTTACCTAACTCTGGGGCCAACGTCCTGACTTTC. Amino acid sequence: CASSLWTLPNSGANVLTF.

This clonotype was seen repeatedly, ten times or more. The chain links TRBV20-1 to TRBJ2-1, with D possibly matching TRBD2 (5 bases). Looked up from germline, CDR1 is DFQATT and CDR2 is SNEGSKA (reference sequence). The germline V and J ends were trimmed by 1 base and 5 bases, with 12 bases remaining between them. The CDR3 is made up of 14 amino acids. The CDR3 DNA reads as TGCAGTGCTAGAGCCCCGGGGAGAAACAATGAGCAGTTCTTC. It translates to CSARAPGRNNEQFF.

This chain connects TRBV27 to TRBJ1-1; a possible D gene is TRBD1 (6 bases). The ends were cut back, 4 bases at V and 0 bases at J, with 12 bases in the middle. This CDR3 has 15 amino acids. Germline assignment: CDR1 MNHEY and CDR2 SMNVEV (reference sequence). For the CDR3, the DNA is TGTGCCAGCAGTTGGGGGACACCTATGAACACTGAAGCTTTCTTT. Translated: CASSWGTPMNTEAFF.

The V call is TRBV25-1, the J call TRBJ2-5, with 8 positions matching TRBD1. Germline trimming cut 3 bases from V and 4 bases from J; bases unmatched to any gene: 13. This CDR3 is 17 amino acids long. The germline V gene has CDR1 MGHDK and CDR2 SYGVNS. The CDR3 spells CASSEGKGDRSSETQYF. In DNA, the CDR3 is TGTGCCAGCAGTGAGGGCAAGGGGGACAGGAGTTCAGAGACCCAGTACTTC.

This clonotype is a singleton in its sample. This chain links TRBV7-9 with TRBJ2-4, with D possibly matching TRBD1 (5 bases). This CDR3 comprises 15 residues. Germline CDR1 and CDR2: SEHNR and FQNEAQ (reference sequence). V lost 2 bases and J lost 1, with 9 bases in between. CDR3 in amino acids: CASSLNQGAKNIQYF. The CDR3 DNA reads TGTGCCAGCAGCTTAAATCAGGGTGCCAAAAACATTCAGTACTTC.

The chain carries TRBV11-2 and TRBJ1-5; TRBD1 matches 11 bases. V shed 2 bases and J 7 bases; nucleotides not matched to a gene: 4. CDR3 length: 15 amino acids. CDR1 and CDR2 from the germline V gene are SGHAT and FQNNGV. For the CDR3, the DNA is TGTGCCAGCAGCTTAAGGGGGGACAGGGGGCAGCCCCAGCATTTT. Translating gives CASSLRGDRGQPQHF. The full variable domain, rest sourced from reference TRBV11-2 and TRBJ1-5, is EAGVAQSPRYKIIEKRQSVAFWCNPISGHATLYWYQQILGQGPKLLIQFQNNGVVDDSQLPKDRFSAERLKGVDSTLKIQPAKLEDSAVYLCASSLRGDRGQPQHFGDGTRLSIL.

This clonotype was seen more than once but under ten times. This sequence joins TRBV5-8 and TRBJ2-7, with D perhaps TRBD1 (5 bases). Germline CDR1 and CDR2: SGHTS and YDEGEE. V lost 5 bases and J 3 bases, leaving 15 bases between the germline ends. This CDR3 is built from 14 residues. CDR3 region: CASRSRRGFYEQYF. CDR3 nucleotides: TGTGCCAGCAGGTCCCGAAGGGGCTTCTACGAGCAGTACTTC.

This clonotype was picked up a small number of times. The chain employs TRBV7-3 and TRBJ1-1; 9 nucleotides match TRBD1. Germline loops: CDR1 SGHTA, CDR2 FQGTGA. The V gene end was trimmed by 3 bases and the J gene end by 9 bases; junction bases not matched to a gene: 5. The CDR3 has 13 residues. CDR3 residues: CASSFGQGQKAFF. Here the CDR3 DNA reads TGTGCCAGCAGCTTCGGACAGGGGCAAAAAGCTTTCTTT.

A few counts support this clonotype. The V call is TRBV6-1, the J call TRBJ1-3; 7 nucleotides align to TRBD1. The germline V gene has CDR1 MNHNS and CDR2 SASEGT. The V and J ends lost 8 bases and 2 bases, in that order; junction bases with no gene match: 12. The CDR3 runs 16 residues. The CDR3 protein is CASETIETGTGNTIYF. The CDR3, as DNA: TGTGCCAGCGAGACTATCGAGACAGGGACTGGAAACACCATATATTTT.

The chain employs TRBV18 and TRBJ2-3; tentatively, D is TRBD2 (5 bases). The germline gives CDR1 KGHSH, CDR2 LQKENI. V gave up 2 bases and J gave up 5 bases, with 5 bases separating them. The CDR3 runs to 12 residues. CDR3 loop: CASSPAGDTQYF. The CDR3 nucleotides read TGTGCCAGCTCACCAGCGGGAGATACGCAGTATTTT.

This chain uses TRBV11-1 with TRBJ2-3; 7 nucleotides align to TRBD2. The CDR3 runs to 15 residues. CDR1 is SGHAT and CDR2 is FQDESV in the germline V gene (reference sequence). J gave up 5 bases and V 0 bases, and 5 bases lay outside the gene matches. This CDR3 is CASSLAGRGEDTQYF. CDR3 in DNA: TGTGCCAGCAGCTTAGCGGGACGGGGGGAAGATACGCAGTATTTT.

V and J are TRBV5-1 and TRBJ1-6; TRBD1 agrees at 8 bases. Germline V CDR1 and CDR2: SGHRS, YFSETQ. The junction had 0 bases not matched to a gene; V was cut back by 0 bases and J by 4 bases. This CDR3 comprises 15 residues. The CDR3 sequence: CASSLGTGYNSPLHF. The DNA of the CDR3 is TGCGCCAGCAGCTTGGGGACAGGGTATAATTCACCCCTCCACTTT.